Listed here are 7 T cell receptor beta chains from one sample, sequenced in a study of blood T cells in healthy people across ages. A sample-barcoded 5' primer and a J-beta primer mix were used in a second PCR of roughly 7 to 11 cycles. TCRdb reanalysed the 5' RACE reads using MiXCR and keeps one entry per CDR3 protein. The sample lists 1.2 million to 1.5 million distinct CDR3 sequences; roughly 64% were seen once. Material for sequencing was blood. The receptors originated from a man in his late teens or twenties in good health.

This chain links TRBV4-3 with TRBJ2-5, with D unresolved. This CDR3 region has 15 residues. The V and J ends lost 1 base and 3 bases respectively, with 12 bases between them. In germline, CDR1 is LGHNA, CDR2 YSLEER. The CDR3 sequence: CASSQGARIEETQYF. The CDR3 DNA reads as TGCGCCAGCAGCCAAGGTGCCAGAATAGAAGAGACCCAGTACTTC.

The chain has TRBV20-1 and TRBJ1-6; D is possibly TRBD1 (5 bases). The V end was cut by 1 base, the J end by 8 bases, with 6 bases between. The CDR3 runs 12 residues. Germline V CDR1 and CDR2: DFQATT, SNEGSKA (reference sequence). CDR3 nucleotides: TGCAGTGCTAGAGGAGGGGATTCACCCCTCCACTTT. Protein sequence: CSARGGDSPLHF.

This clonotype has only a few counts. V gene TRBV7-2 combines with J gene TRBJ1-4, with 7 bases fitting TRBD1. J was trimmed by 3 bases and V by 2 bases; bases with no gene match: 3. Germline-derived CDR1 and CDR2 are SGHTA and FQGNSA. This CDR3 comprises 15 residues. The CDR3: CASSLRGQPNEKLFF. Written as DNA, the CDR3 is TGTGCCAGCAGCTTACGGGGACAGCCTAATGAAAAACTGTTTTTT. The whole variable domain, filled in from reference TRBV7-2 and TRBJ1-4, reads GAGVSQSPSNKVTEKGKDVELRCDPISGHTALYWYRQSLGQGLEFLIYFQGNSAPDKSGLPSDRFSAERTGGSVSTLTIQRTQQEDSAVYLCASSLRGQPNEKLFFGSGTQLSVL.

At least ten counts were recorded for this clonotype. The chain uses TRBV3-1 and TRBJ2-3, with a tentative D call TRBD2 (5 bases). CDR1 is LGHDT, CDR2 YNNKEL, per germline (reference sequence). The CDR3 totals 13 residues. V lost 8 bases and J lost 1, with 10 bases in between. CDR3 region: CASSPRGTDTQYF. CDR3 nucleotides: TGTGCCAGCTCACCGCGGGGCACAGATACGCAGTATTTT.

This clonotype was recorded only once. The chain employs TRBV20-1 and TRBJ2-5, with 10 bases matching TRBD1. The J call is uncertain, as TRBJ2-7 better fits the DNA end. The CDR3 length is 14 residues. Germline-derived CDR1 and CDR2 are DFQATT and SNEGSKA (reference sequence). This CDR3 is CSARIPGQGSEQYF. CDR3 in DNA: TGCAGTGCCCGGATCCCGGGACAGGGGAGCGAGCAGTACTTC.

This chain links TRBV15 with TRBJ2-1; D uncertain. The CDR3 extends over 14 amino acids. The germline V gene has CDR1 LNHNV and CDR2 YYDKDF (reference sequence). V lost 0 bases, J lost 10 bases, and 13 bases lay in between. CDR3 sequence: CATSRDHGVAEQFF. The CDR3 DNA sequence: TGTGCCACCAGCAGAGACCACGGTGTCGCGGAGCAGTTCTTC. The full variable domain, in which reference TRBV15 and TRBJ2-1 provide the parts outside the CDR3, is DAMVIQNPRYQVTQFGKPVTLSCSQTLNHNVMYWYQQKSSQAPKLLFHYYDKDFNNEADTPDNFQSRRPNTSFCFLDIRSPGLGDTAMYLCATSRDHGVAEQFFGPGTRLTVL.

The chain is built from TRBV21-1 and TRBJ2-6; no check of the table's D call, TRBD1, against the DNA was made. TRBV21-1 is termed a pseudogene. This CDR3 has 18 amino acids. CDR3 in amino acids: CASTPKHRGAQGANVLTF. The CDR3 coding sequence is TGTGCCAGCACCCCAAAACACCGGGGGGCGCAGGGGGCCAACGTCCTGACTTTC.